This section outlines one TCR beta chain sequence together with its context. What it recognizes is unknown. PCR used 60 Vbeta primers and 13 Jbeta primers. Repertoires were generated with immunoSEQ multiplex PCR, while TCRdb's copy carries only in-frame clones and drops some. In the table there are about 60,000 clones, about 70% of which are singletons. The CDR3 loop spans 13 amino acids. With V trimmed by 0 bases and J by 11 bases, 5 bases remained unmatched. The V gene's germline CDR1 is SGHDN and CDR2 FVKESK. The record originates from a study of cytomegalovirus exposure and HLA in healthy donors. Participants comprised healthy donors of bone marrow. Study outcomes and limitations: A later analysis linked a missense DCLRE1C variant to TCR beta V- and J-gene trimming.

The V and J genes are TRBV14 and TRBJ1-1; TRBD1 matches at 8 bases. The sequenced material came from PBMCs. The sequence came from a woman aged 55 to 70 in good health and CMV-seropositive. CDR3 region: CASSQDRRTGAFF. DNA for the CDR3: TGTGCCAGCAGCCAAGATCGCCGGACAGGGGCTTTCTTT.